Listed below are T cell receptor beta chains from one sample, sequenced in a study of T cell responses to AZD1222 COVID-19 vaccine. Repertoires were generated with immunoSEQ multiplex PCR, while TCRdb's copy carries only in-frame clones and drops some. The table records about 130,000 clones, 90% of them present only once. Source: peripheral blood, taken on day 0 of MenACWY control vaccination. These receptor sequences come from an adult in good health. Each CDR3 is given with its conserved first and last residue. D genes are given only for firm matches. Where a row states a size, it is once, few, many or the class of an expanded clone; other rows omit it.

CDR3: CASSLADTQYF
DNA: TGTGCCAGCAGCCTAGCAGATACGCAGTATTTT
D: .
J: TRBJ2-3
V: TRBV14
size: .

CDR3: CASSLDSGADTQYF
DNA: TGCGCCAGCAGCTTGGATTCAGGAGCAGATACGCAGTATTTT
D: .
J: TRBJ2-3
V: TRBV5-1
size: .

CDR3: CASSLAPGQARLTEAFF
DNA: TGTGCCAGCAGCTTAGCGCCGGGACAGGCCCGTCTCACTGAAGCTTTCTTT
D: TRBD1
J: TRBJ1-1
V: TRBV7-6
size: .

CDR3: CASSQDYGGTDTQYF
DNA: TGTGCCAGCAGCCAAGATTACGGGGGGACAGATACGCAGTATTTT
D: TRBD2
J: TRBJ2-3
V: TRBV4-2
size: .

CDR3: CASSIDLRQASEAFF
DNA: TGTGCCAGTAGTATAGATTTGAGACAGGCGTCTGAAGCTTTCTTT
D: .
J: TRBJ1-1
V: TRBV19
size: .

CDR3: CASGPKSTYEQYF
DNA: TGTGCCAGCGGCCCGAAGAGTACGTACGAGCAGTACTTC
D: .
J: TRBJ2-7
V: TRBV11-1
size: .

CDR3: CATSDSGPYHNEQFF
DNA: TGTGCCACCAGTGATTCCGGGCCCTATCACAATGAGCAGTTCTTC
D: .
J: TRBJ2-1
V: TRBV24-1
size: .

CDR3: CASSYSVQGGGSPLHF
DNA: TGTGCCAGCAGTTACTCGGTTCAGGGAGGAGGGTCACCCCTCCACTTT
D: .
J: TRBJ1-6
V: TRBV6-5
size: .

CDR3: CASSIWDGSTDTQYF
DNA: TGTGCCAGTAGTATCTGGGACGGTAGCACAGATACGCAGTATTTT
D: .
J: TRBJ2-3
V: TRBV19
size: .

CDR3: CVSSQERGGNNEQFF
DNA: TGTGTCAGCTCACAGGAGCGGGGGGGGAACAATGAGCAGTTCTTC
D: TRBD2
J: TRBJ2-1
V: TRBV18
size: .

CDR3: CASSLQRDTGARQETQYF
DNA: TGCGCCAGCAGCTTACAGAGAGATACAGGGGCGAGACAAGAGACCCAGTACTTC
D: TRBD1
J: TRBJ2-5
V: TRBV5-1
size: .

CDR3: CASSQNRGAYTGELFF
DNA: TGCGCCAGCAGCCAGAACCGGGGGGCTTACACCGGGGAGCTGTTTTTT
D: .
J: TRBJ2-2
V: TRBV4-1
size: few

CDR3: CASSSWTESSYEQYF
DNA: TGTGCCAGCAGCTCATGGACAGAAAGCTCCTACGAGCAGTACTTC
D: .
J: TRBJ2-7
V: TRBV5-8
size: .

CDR3: CATHNSYEQYF
DNA: TGTGCCACCCATAACTCCTACGAGCAGTACTTC
D: .
J: TRBJ2-7
V: TRBV6-5
size: .

CDR3: CASSQGAPPYNEQFF
DNA: TGTGCCAGCTCACAGGGGGCCCCACCCTACAATGAGCAGTTCTTC
D: TRBD1
J: TRBJ2-1
V: TRBV18
size: .

CDR3: CSVEDHRQGALSEQFF
DNA: TGCAGCGTTGAAGATCATAGACAGGGGGCGCTGAGTGAGCAGTTCTTC
D: TRBD1
J: TRBJ2-1
V: TRBV29-1
size: .

CDR3: CASSGTVGDRGAHTGELFF
DNA: TGTGCCAGCAGTGGAACCGTCGGGGACAGGGGGGCCCACACCGGGGAGCTGTTTTTT
D: TRBD1
J: TRBJ2-2
V: TRBV6-4
size: .

CDR3: CASSQAGTGYYEQYF
DNA: TGTGCCAGCTCCCAAGCCGGGACAGGATACTACGAGCAGTACTTC
D: TRBD1
J: TRBJ2-7
V: TRBV18
size: once

CDR3: CASGQGWRNNSPLHF
DNA: TGTGCCAGTGGACAGGGTTGGCGGAATAATTCACCCCTCCACTTT
D: TRBD1
J: TRBJ1-6
V: TRBV19
size: .

CDR3: CASSLTIRQSGSTDGETQYF
DNA: TGTGCCAGCAGTTTAACCATTCGGCAATCCGGGTCGACGGACGGCGAGACCCAGTACTTC
D: .
J: TRBJ2-5
V: TRBV28
size: once

CDR3: CASASPGGLSYNEQFF
DNA: TGTGCCAGCGCCAGTCCCGGGGGTCTTTCCTACAATGAGCAGTTCTTC
D: .
J: TRBJ2-1
V: TRBV7-2
size: few

CDR3: CASSQTGSGETQYF
DNA: TGCGCCAGCAGTCAGACAGGGTCGGGAGAGACCCAGTACTTC
D: TRBD1
J: TRBJ2-5
V: TRBV4-1
size: .

CDR3: CASSLVGANQPQHF
DNA: TGTGCCAGCAGCTTGGTGGGGGCCAATCAGCCCCAGCATTTT
D: .
J: TRBJ1-5
V: TRBV5-6
size: .

CDR3: CATSDLGTETFF
DNA: TGTGCCACCAGTGATTTGGGAACAGAAACTTTCTTT
D: .
J: TRBJ1-1
V: TRBV24-1
size: .

CDR3: CASTHSGNTIYF
DNA: TGTGCCAGCACTCACTCTGGAAACACCATATATTTT
D: .
J: TRBJ1-3
V: TRBV12-3/TRBV12-4
size: .

CDR3: CASTDGAWKKAFF
DNA: TGTGCCAGCACCGATGGGGCCTGGAAAAAAGCTTTCTTT
D: .
J: TRBJ1-1
V: TRBV6-5
size: .

CDR3: CASSPREPQETQYF
DNA: TGTGCCAGCTCACCTCGGGAGCCCCAAGAGACCCAGTACTTC
D: .
J: TRBJ2-5
V: TRBV18
size: .

CDR3: CASSSLAGPGDTQYF
DNA: TGTGCCAGCAGTTCCCTAGCGGGCCCGGGTGATACGCAGTATTTT
D: TRBD2
J: TRBJ2-3
V: TRBV27
size: .